Below, one TCR beta chain is given with its context. Antigen specificity is unknown. This record comes from a study of cytomegalovirus exposure and HLA in healthy donors. Study-level information: Among the 300 to 500 genotyped donors, approximately 82% were placed in the Caucasian-associated ancestry cluster.

V gave up 7 bases and J gave up 0 bases; unmatched junction bases: 3. CDR1 is SGHRS and CDR2 is YFSETQ in the germline V gene. CDR3 length equals 14 residues. The PCR contained 60 Vbeta and 13 Jbeta primers. Libraries were prepared by immunoSEQ multiplex PCR; TCRdb keeps only in-frame clonotypes and omits some of them. Counted here are more than 150,000 clones, around 79% occurring once; the ten biggest clones make up around 1.6%. Study-wide findings and caveats: Roughly even sequencing depth across donors was the assumption behind the presence/absence analyses. In most subjects, TCR beta sequences reportedly gave accurate predictions of HLA-A and HLA-B alleles.

The sequencing input was PBMCs. This TCR was recovered from a girl aged 5 to 17 in good health and CMV-seropositive. The genes are TRBV5-1 and TRBJ2-2; 7 bases are shared with TRBD1. Here the CDR3 DNA reads TGCGCCAGCTCGGACAGGTCGAACACCGGGGAGCTGTTTTTT. As protein: CASSDRSNTGELFF.